Below, 30 T cell receptor beta chains from the same sample are listed, as sequenced in a study of T cell clonotyping in hematopoietic cell transplantation. The assay was immunoSEQ multiplex PCR, and TCRdb's table has in-frame clones only and misses some. This table holds 11,000 to 15,000 clones, 94% found once. Specimen: PBMCs, collected 30 days after allogeneic stem cell transplant. The receptors were sampled from a male patient aged 55 to 69 who had an allogeneic stem cell transplant from an unrelated donor, so the T cells may come from the graft donor. Some clones in this sample may be carry-over from other donors' samples.

This chain uses TRBV19 with TRBJ1-4; TRBD1 agrees at 7 bases. V lost 9 bases and J lost 4; bases outside the gene matches: 8. CDR3 length equals 14 residues. CDR1 and CDR2 from the germline V gene are LNHDA and SQIVND (reference sequence). CDR3 DNA sequence: TGTGCCAGCTCCCGGGGACAGCTTAATGAAAAACTGTTTTTT. Encoded protein: CASSRGQLNEKLFF.

The chain couples TRBV19 to TRBJ1-2, with TRBD1 matching 9 bases. The germline CDR1 and CDR2 sequences are LNHDA and SQIVND (reference sequence). The CDR3 covers 16 residues. Unmatched junction bases numbered 6, after V lost 2 bases and J lost 2 bases. CDR3 amino acids: CASSIRRDRENYGYTF. CDR3 DNA: TGTGCCAGTAGTATACGACGGGACAGGGAAAACTATGGCTACACCTTC.

In the case of this clone: At the DNA level, this CDR3 is encoded by other sequences in the same sample as well. The chain combines TRBV7-2 with TRBJ1-1, with D unresolved. Looked up from germline, CDR1 is SGHTA and CDR2 is FQGNSA. This CDR3 contains 13 residues. V was cut by 3 bases and J by 1 base, with 6 bases left in between. The CDR3 loop reads CASSFTENTEAFF. The CDR3 region has the DNA TGTGCCAGCAGCTTTACAGAGAACACTGAAGCTTTCTTT.

The genes are TRBV7-9 and TRBJ2-3; D may be TRBD1 (6 bases). Per the germline V gene, CDR1 is SEHNR and CDR2 is FQNEAQ (reference sequence). Deletions cut 5 bases from V and 2 bases from J, with 14 bases between. This CDR3 is 15 amino acids long. DNA for the CDR3: TGTGCCAGCAGCCAAAAAAACAGGGACACAGATACGCAGTATTTT. As protein: CASSQKNRDTDTQYF.

The chain couples TRBV5-4 to TRBJ2-3; weak D call: TRBD2 (6 bases). The CDR3 spans 14 residues. The germline V gene has CDR1 SGHNT and CDR2 YYREEE (reference sequence). Trimming removed 4 bases from V and 6 bases from J, with 15 bases in between. CDR3 coding DNA: TGTGCCAGCAGCCGCGGGGAAGGAGTGGATACGCAGTATTTT. Translation: CASSRGEGVDTQYF.

This chain connects TRBV6-5 to TRBJ1-2, with a possible D match to TRBD1 (5 bases). Trimming cost V 5 bases and J 4 bases, with 11 bases left between them. The CDR3 covers 13 residues. Germline V gives CDR1 MNHEY, CDR2 SVGAGI. The CDR3 nucleotides read TGTGCCAGCAGTATCCGGGGGGGCTATGGCTACACCTTC. Translating it yields CASSIRGGYGYTF.

V and J are TRBV11-3 and TRBJ2-1; tentative D call: TRBD1 (7 bases). From germline, CDR1 is SGHNT and CDR2 YENEEA. There are 16 residues in the CDR3. V lost 5 bases and J 6 bases, leaving 20 bases between the germline ends. This CDR3 is CASSPEGQLNPNEQFF. CDR3 nucleotide sequence: TGTGCCAGCAGCCCGGAGGGACAGCTCAACCCCAATGAGCAGTTCTTC.

This chain links TRBV19 with TRBJ1-2, with 7 nucleotides matching TRBD1. Germline trimming cut 5 bases from V and 8 bases from J; bases unmatched to any gene: 5. CDR1 and CDR2 (germline): LNHDA, SQIVND (reference sequence). CDR3 length equals 12 residues. CDR3 region: CASSLDRRGYTF. DNA of the CDR3: TGTGCCAGTAGTCTGGACAGGAGAGGCTACACCTTC.

This clone was seen only once. The gene calls are TRBV11-1 and TRBJ2-7; TRBD1 matches 7 bases. The CDR3 runs to 13 residues. Trimming removed 4 bases from V and 3 bases from J; junction bases left unmatched: 3. CDR1 is SGHAT and CDR2 is FQDESV in the germline V gene (reference sequence). The CDR3 sequence: CASSSDRVYEQYF. The CDR3 bases are TGTGCCAGCAGCTCAGACAGGGTCTACGAGCAGTACTTC.

V usage is TRBV5-8 and J usage is TRBJ2-5; TRBD1 is a possible D gene (5 bases). With 3 bases removed from V and 5 bases from J, the gap between germline ends came to 14 bases. Germline CDR1 reads SGHTS; CDR2 reads YDEGEE. The CDR3 runs to 14 residues. The CDR3 loop is CASSWTSSRETQYF. CDR3 DNA: TGTGCCAGCAGCTGGACAAGTTCACGGGAGACCCAGTACTTC.

This clone was found once. For the CDR3, the DNA is TGTGCCAGCACCTCAAGACAGGCTGGGTACACTGAAGCTTTCTTT. Residues: CASTSRQAGYTEAFF. V gene TRBV27 combines with J gene TRBJ1-1, with D possibly matching TRBD1 (6 bases). Trimming took off 7 bases at V and 3 bases at J, with 18 bases between the two ends. This CDR3 comprises 15 residues. Germline values: CDR1 MNHEY, CDR2 SMNVEV (reference sequence).

This clone was counted a few times. Other DNA sequences in the sample encode the same CDR3. The J gene is TRBJ1-5, the V gene TRBV5-1; the D is unclear. V was cut by 0 bases and J by 3 bases, with 7 bases left in between. The length of the CDR3 is 14 residues. Germline lookup yields CDR1 SGHRS and CDR2 YFSETQ. CDR3 DNA sequence: TGCGCCAGCAGCTTGGAAGGGAACAATCAGCCCCAGCATTTT. Its translation: CASSLEGNNQPQHF.

In this sample, this clone turned up once. The chain carries TRBV7-2 and TRBJ2-7; D not certain. CDR1 and CDR2 (germline): SGHTA, FQGNSA. This CDR3 comprises 15 residues. V gave up 5 bases and J gave up 6 bases, with 20 bases separating them. The CDR3 nucleotides read TGTGCCAGCAGCCCCCGGGTAGGTGAGGTTCTCGAGCAGTACTTC. This codes for CASSPRVGEVLEQYF.

This chain links TRBV19 with TRBJ2-7, with 7 bases aligning to TRBD1. From germline, CDR1 is LNHDA and CDR2 SQIVND (reference sequence). The CDR3 is 15 residues long. V trimming: 5 bases; J trimming: 0 bases; junction bases outside the gene matches: 7. The CDR3 DNA reads TGTGCCAGTAGTCCCGACAGGGTCAGCTCCTACGAGCAGTACTTC. It codes for CASSPDRVSSYEQYF.

The chain couples TRBV7-8 to TRBJ2-2; no firm D call. Trimming removed 1 base at V and 0 bases at J, with 6 bases between. CDR1 is SGHVS, CDR2 FQNEAQ, per germline. CDR3 length: 15 residues. CDR3 sequence (DNA): TGTGCCAGCAGCTTAGTGTCCGCGAACACCGGGGAGCTGTTTTTT. Its translation: CASSLVSANTGELFF. The entire variable domain, with the rest obtained from reference TRBV7-8 and TRBJ2-2, is as follows: GAGVSQSPRYKVAKRGQDVALRCDPISGHVSLFWYQQALGQGPEFLTYFQNEAQLDKSGLPSDRFFAERPEGSVSTLKIQRTQQEDSAVYLCASSLVSANTGELFFGEGSRLTVL.

DNA of the CDR3: TGTGCCAGCAGCTTAAGACAGGTCTTGAGCACAGATACGCAGTATTTT. This gives the protein CASSLRQVLSTDTQYF. The gene calls are TRBV11-1 and TRBJ2-3, with a weak D call TRBD1 (6 bases). This CDR3 contains 16 residues. Germline V lookup: CDR1 SGHAT, CDR2 FQDESV (reference sequence). V lost 2 bases and J 0 bases, leaving 12 bases between the germline ends.

The rearrangement uses TRBV28 and TRBJ2-3; 8 bases match TRBD2. V was pared by 7 bases and J by 0 bases, with 9 bases of the junction left unmatched. CDR3 size: 16 residues. From germline, CDR1 is MDHEN and CDR2 SYDVKM. CDR3: CASTPLRGVSTDTQYF. The CDR3 DNA sequence: TGTGCCAGCACCCCCCTGCGGGGGGTGAGCACAGATACGCAGTATTTT.

V and J are TRBV14 and TRBJ2-3; D is possibly TRBD2 (5 bases). Trimming stripped 0 bases from V and 4 bases from J, with 8 bases between. CDR3 size: 14 residues. Looked up from germline, CDR1 is SGHDN and CDR2 is FVKESK. The CDR3: CASSQELAPDTQYF. DNA of the CDR3: TGTGCCAGCAGCCAAGAGCTAGCACCAGATACGCAGTATTTT.

This clone has a handful of counts. The V and J genes are TRBV11-3 and TRBJ2-3, with 7 bases identical to TRBD2. The CDR3 is 16 amino acids. J lost 0 bases, V lost 5 bases, and 8 bases had no gene match. Germline V gene lookup returns CDR1 SGHNT and CDR2 YENEEA. The chain's CDR3 is CASSPGRGSSTDTQYF. CDR3 DNA: TGTGCCAGCAGCCCGGGGAGGGGTAGTAGCACAGATACGCAGTATTTT.

This chain connects TRBV5-1 to TRBJ2-3, with 7 bases fitting TRBD1. This CDR3 has 15 amino acids. V shed 3 bases, J shed 4 bases, and the junction held 8 bases outside the gene matches. Germline lookup yields CDR1 SGHRS and CDR2 YFSETQ. CDR3 sequence reads: CASSSQGVGSDTQYF. CDR3 in DNA: TGCGCCAGCAGCTCTCAGGGGGTAGGTTCAGATACGCAGTATTTT.

The J gene is TRBJ1-1, the V gene TRBV4-1; D not certain. CDR3 size: 14 residues. The germline V and J ends were trimmed by 2 bases and 10 bases, with 17 bases remaining between them. The germline V gene has CDR1 MGHRA and CDR2 YSYEKL. CDR3 sequence (DNA): TGCGCCAGCAGCCAAAGTCCCAGTCGGAGTGCAGCTTTCTTT. Its protein product is CASSQSPSRSAAFF.

The chain employs TRBV2 and TRBJ2-3; D not certain. CDR3 length: 14 amino acids. Trimming pared 1 base from V and 2 bases from J, leaving 7 bases between. Germline V lookup: CDR1 SNHLY, CDR2 FYNNEI. The CDR3 bases are TGTGCCAGCAGTGAAGGCAGCACCACAGATACGCAGTATTTT. It translates to CASSEGSTTDTQYF.

The chain combines TRBV29-1 with TRBJ1-2; no definite D call. This CDR3 comprises 15 residues. In germline, CDR1 is SQVTM, CDR2 ANQGSEA. Between the trimmed V and J ends, which lost 3 bases and 5 bases, there was a span of 19 bases. The CDR3 coding sequence is TGCAGCGTTGATGAGTTTTCCGGTCCCTCTTATGGCTACACCTTC. Its translation: CSVDEFSGPSYGYTF.

CDR3 amino acids: CASSEWNLGAGNQPQHF. Here the CDR3 DNA reads TGTGCCAGCAGTGAATGGAATCTCGGGGCAGGGAATCAGCCCCAGCATTTT. This chain uses TRBV2 with TRBJ1-5; tentative D call: TRBD1 (5 bases). Trimming shortened V by 2 bases and J by 4 bases, and 18 bases separated the two germline ends. The CDR3 totals 17 residues. Per germline, CDR1 SNHLY and CDR2 FYNNEI.

The J gene is TRBJ2-3, the V gene TRBV9; 12 nucleotides align to TRBD2. CDR3 size: 18 residues. Trimming removed 0 bases from V and 2 bases from J; junction bases left unmatched: 7. Germline CDR1 is SGDLS and CDR2 is YYNGEE. In DNA, the CDR3 is TGTGCCAGCAGCGTAGATACTAGCGGGGGGCGGGCCACAGATACGCAGTATTTT. Its protein is CASSVDTSGGRATDTQYF.

This chain links TRBV7-9 with TRBJ1-1, with 8 positions matching TRBD1. Losses at the gene ends were 1 base for V and 3 bases for J; bases not matched to a gene: 4. Per germline, CDR1 SEHNR and CDR2 FQNEAQ (reference sequence). The CDR3 is made up of 15 amino acids. CDR3: CASSLVGQVDTEAFF. The CDR3, as DNA: TGTGCCAGCAGCTTAGTGGGACAGGTAGACACTGAAGCTTTCTTT.

This clone has only one observation. V and J are TRBV5-1 and TRBJ1-2; D is uncertain. From germline, CDR1 is SGHRS and CDR2 YFSETQ. V dropped 1 base and J dropped 2 bases, with 12 bases sitting between them. This CDR3 is built from 15 residues. CDR3 amino acids: CASSLNVEGNYGYTF. In DNA form, the CDR3 reads TGCGCCAGCAGCTTGAATGTGGAGGGAAACTATGGCTACACCTTC.

The chain uses TRBV18 and TRBJ2-1; possible D gene TRBD2, 5 bases. The germline V gene encodes CDR1 KGHSH and CDR2 LQKENI. The CDR3 is 13 amino acids. Trimming pared 0 bases from V and 5 bases from J, leaving 5 bases between. The CDR3 spells CASSPPTNNEQFF. In DNA form, the CDR3 reads TGTGCCAGCTCACCACCGACTAACAATGAGCAGTTCTTC. Using reference TRBV18 and TRBJ2-1 for the parts outside the CDR3, the full variable domain is NAGVMQNPRHLVRRRGQEARLRCSPMKGHSHVYWYRQLPEEGLKFMVYLQKENIIDESGMPKERFSAEFPKEGPSILRIQQVVRGDSAAYFCASSPPTNNEQFFGPGTRLTVL.

The chain carries TRBV11-3 and TRBJ2-1; 8 bases are shared with TRBD1. CDR1 and CDR2 from the germline V gene are SGHNT and YENEEA. The CDR3 is 14 residues long. V was pared by 8 bases and J by 6 bases, with 9 bases of the junction left unmatched. CDR3 sequence (DNA): TGTGCCAGCGCCTTGACAGGGGTGGTCAATGAGCAGTTCTTC. It translates to CASALTGVVNEQFF. Filled out from reference TRBV11-3 and TRBJ2-1, the complete variable domain reads EAGVVQSPRYKIIEKKQPVAFWCNPISGHNTLYWYLQNLGQGPELLIRYENEEAVDDSQLPKDRFSAERLKGVDSTLKIQPAELGDSAVYLCASALTGVVNEQFFGPGTRLTVL.

The chain employs TRBV12-5 and TRBJ1-2; 8 nucleotides line up with TRBD1. V was clipped by 2 bases and J by 4 bases; unmatched bases: 3. This CDR3 comprises 14 residues. Germline values: CDR1 LGHNT, CDR2 FRNRAP. This chain's CDR3 is CASGLWQGAYGYTF. The CDR3, as DNA: TGTGCTAGTGGTTTGTGGCAGGGGGCCTATGGCTACACCTTC.